This record concerns one T cell receptor (beta chain) sequence. The antigen is undetermined. This specimen belongs to a study of blood T cells in healthy people across ages. V gave up 1 base and J gave up 8 bases, with 20 bases separating them. Germline CDR1 is MNHNS and CDR2 is SASEGT. The length of the CDR3 is 16 residues. Together with a sample-barcoded 5' primer, a J-beta primer mix was included in a second PCR lasting about 6 to 11 cycles. TCRdb recomputed calls from the 5' RACE reads with MiXCR, one row per CDR3 protein. The table includes about 1.5 million distinct CDR3 sequences, roughly 43% detected once. Points from the study as a whole: The fall in TCR beta diversity per million T cells was roughly linear with age.

The TCR originated in a woman younger than 35 in good health. The sequenced sample was blood. The gene calls are TRBV6-1 and TRBJ1-2; TRBD1 might be the D (6 bases). The chain's CDR3 is CASSEVQGRSYGGYTF. The CDR3 nucleotides read TGTGCCAGCAGTGAAGTACAGGGAAGGTCCTATGGGGGCTACACCTTC.